This T cell receptor (beta chain) was identified in a study of blood T cell repertoires in COVID-19. Authors' data handling: Cell counts per sample came from amplifying reference gene primers. Produced via immunoSEQ multiplex PCR; TCRdb's table is partial and in-frame only. V and J calls and clone size are given by that table; D and trimming were obtained from the DNA. The sample records hundreds of thousands of clones, around 86% being singletons. The CDR3 has 17 residues. Trimming removed 1 base from V and 1 base from J; junction bases left unmatched: 7. Germline-derived CDR1 and CDR2 are MNHEY and SMNVEV (reference sequence).

The source of this sequence is a man older than 75 with acute or convalescent COVID-19. This rearrangement joins TRBV27 to TRBJ2-1; TRBD2 matches 7 bases. Sequences were obtained from peripheral blood. The CDR3 is CASSLLASGASYNEQFF. Here the CDR3 DNA reads TGTGCCAGCAGTTTATTGGCTAGCGGAGCATCCTACAATGAGCAGTTCTTC.